These 15 T cell receptor beta chains were all obtained from the same sample, sequenced in a study of blood T cell repertoires in COVID-19. Here immunoSEQ multiplex PCR was the method, and the copy in TCRdb shows in-frame clones only, minus some. The table lists a few hundred thousand clones, 70% to 90% of them singletons. The source material was peripheral blood. All receptors come from a man in his forties or fifties who had recovered from COVID-19.

This clone was seen a handful of times. The chain carries TRBV11-2 and TRBJ2-7; D unclear. Per the germline V gene, CDR1 is SGHAT and CDR2 is FQNNGV. The V gene lost 2 bases and the J gene lost 6 bases, with 11 bases spanning the gap. The CDR3 runs to 13 residues. The CDR3 DNA follows: TGTGCCAGCAGCTTACCCTCCTTGTCCGAGCAGTACTTC. As protein: CASSLPSLSEQYF.

Points on this clone: The junction departs from the called germline gene at one end, perhaps through a read error. The chain carries TRBV5-5 and TRBJ2-7; 8 positions match TRBD2. Looked up from germline, CDR1 is SGHKS and CDR2 is YYEKEE (reference sequence). The CDR3 is made up of 13 amino acids. The CDR3 nucleotides are TGTGCCAGCAGCAGCATTGGGGCCACTAGCGGAGATTTC. It encodes CASSSIGATSGDF. Using reference TRBV5-5 and TRBJ2-7 for the parts outside the CDR3, the full variable domain is DAGVTQSPTHLIKTRGQQVTLRCSPISGHKSVSWYQQVLGQGPQFIFQYYEKEERGRGNFPDRFSARQFPNYSSELNVNALLLGDSALYLCASSSIGATSGDFGPGTRLTVT.

The chain uses TRBV3-1 (or the pseudogene TRBV3-2) and TRBJ2-5; the match to TRBD2 covers 13 bases. Germline assignment: CDR1 LGHDT and CDR2 YNNKEL (reference sequence). With V trimmed by 4 bases and J by 5 bases, 4 bases remained unmatched. This CDR3 is built from 15 residues. CDR3 sequence (DNA): TGTGCCAGCAGCCGGACTAGCGGGAGTTGGGAGACCCAGTACTTC. This translates into CASSRTSGSWETQYF.

CDR3 loop: CASSLAGRESPLHF. CDR3 DNA sequence: TGTGCCAGCAGCTTAGCAGGGCGGGAATCACCCCTCCACTTT. The chain couples TRBV7-9 to TRBJ1-6; D is unresolved. Trimming pared 0 bases from V and 10 bases from J, leaving 10 bases between. Germline V gene data show CDR1 as SEHNR and CDR2 as FQNEAQ (reference sequence). CDR3 length equals 14 residues.

This chain joins TRBV9 and TRBJ2-1, with 10 bases fitting TRBD2. CDR1 is SGDLS, CDR2 YYNGEE, per germline. The CDR3 is made up of 18 amino acids. The ends lost 3 bases at V and 2 bases at J; junction bases unmatched: 11. As DNA, the CDR3 is TGTGCCAGCAGCGCGAAGCGGGAGGGCCTCCCGGCCTACAATGAGCAGTTCTTC. It yields the protein CASSAKREGLPAYNEQFF.

V gene TRBV7-9 combines with J gene TRBJ1-2; 10 bases are shared with TRBD1. Germline lookup yields CDR1 SEHNR and CDR2 FQNEAQ (reference sequence). The CDR3 has 14 residues. V was clipped by 3 bases and J by 3 bases; unmatched bases: 1. The CDR3, as DNA: TGTGCCAGCAGCTTGGGGACAGGGGACTATGGCTACACCTTC. It yields the protein CASSLGTGDYGYTF.

This chain uses TRBV28 with TRBJ2-5; maybe TRBD1 (5 bases). V lost 2 bases, J lost 5 bases, and 12 bases lay in between. The length of the CDR3 is 14 residues. Germline-derived CDR1 and CDR2 are MDHEN and SYDVKM. CDR3 nucleotide sequence: TGTGCCAGCAGTTTACGTACAGGAGCGGAGACCCAGTACTTC. This translates into CASSLRTGAETQYF. Combining the CDR3 with reference TRBV28 and TRBJ2-5 gives the whole variable domain DVKVTQSSRYLVKRTGEKVFLECVQDMDHENMFWYRQDPGLGLRLIYFSYDVKMKEKGDIPEGYSVSREKKERFSLILESASTNQTSMYLCASSLRTGAETQYFGPGTRLLVL.

This rearrangement joins TRBV6-6 to TRBJ2-5; tentatively, D is TRBD2 (5 bases). Germline CDR1 is MNHNY and CDR2 is SVGAGI (reference sequence). The CDR3 is 15 residues long. Deletions cut 0 bases from V and 0 bases from J, with 8 bases between. CDR3 in amino acids: CASSYSSGNQETQYF. DNA for the CDR3: TGTGCCAGCAGTTACTCTTCCGGGAACCAAGAGACCCAGTACTTC.

There are a few counts of this clone. The genes are TRBV3-1 (or the pseudogene TRBV3-2) and TRBJ1-2; 7 bases are shared with TRBD1. Germline lookup yields CDR1 LGHDT and CDR2 YNNKEL (reference sequence). The CDR3 runs 14 residues. J gave up 10 bases and V 4 bases, and 12 bases lay outside the gene matches. The CDR3 loop is CASSPRQGRFDYTF. CDR3 in DNA: TGTGCCAGCAGCCCGCGACAGGGACGATTTGACTACACCTTC.

The chain joins TRBV18 to TRBJ1-4, with D possibly being TRBD1 (5 bases). CDR3 length: 13 residues. Germline V lookup: CDR1 KGHSH, CDR2 LQKENI. The CDR3 loop reads CAASGSANEKLFF. CDR3 nucleotide sequence: TGTGCAGCCTCAGGGTCGGCTAATGAAAAACTGTTTTTT. The full variable domain, in which reference TRBV18 and TRBJ1-4 provide the parts outside the CDR3, is NAGVMQNPRHLVRRRGQEARLRCSPMKGHSHVYWYRQLPEEGLKFMVYLQKENIIDESGMPKERFSAEFPKEGPSILRIQQVVRGDSAAYFCAASGSANEKLFFGSGTQLSVL.

The chain has TRBV28 and TRBJ2-3; TRBD2 matches at 7 bases. The CDR3 is made up of 15 amino acids. CDR1 and CDR2 from the germline V gene are MDHEN and SYDVKM. Germline trimming cut 5 bases from V and 0 bases from J; bases unmatched to any gene: 5. CDR3 loop: CASSLGRGSTDTQYF. Written as DNA, the CDR3 is TGTGCCAGCAGTCTGGGGCGGGGGAGCACAGATACGCAGTATTTT.

This rearrangement joins TRBV6-6 to TRBJ1-5; tentative D call: TRBD1 (6 bases). This CDR3 has 15 amino acids. V was cut by 5 bases and J by 1 base, with 12 bases left in between. CDR1 is MNHNY and CDR2 is SVGAGI in the germline V gene (reference sequence). The CDR3 spells CASSGGQLSNQPQHF. The CDR3 bases are TGTGCCAGCAGTGGTGGACAGCTGAGCAATCAGCCCCAGCATTTT.

This rearrangement joins TRBV15 to TRBJ2-7; the D is unclear. Germline CDR1 and CDR2: LNHNV and YYDKDF (reference sequence). V lost 4 bases, J lost 0 bases, and 22 bases lay in between. The CDR3 runs to 18 residues. CDR3 in amino acids: CATSIDLPVGLLSYEQYF. The CDR3 bases are TGTGCCACCAGCATAGATTTACCGGTTGGGCTCCTCTCCTACGAGCAGTACTTC.

The J gene is TRBJ2-5, the V gene TRBV2; 12 bases agree with TRBD2. V shed 3 bases, J shed 4 bases, and the junction held 3 bases outside the gene matches. There are 15 residues in the CDR3. Germline V gives CDR1 SNHLY, CDR2 FYNNEI. The CDR3 loop reads CASSEASGRVETQYF. The CDR3, as DNA: TGTGCCAGCAGTGAGGCTAGCGGGAGGGTAGAGACCCAGTACTTC.

V usage is TRBV28 and J usage is TRBJ2-7; 10 positions match TRBD1. Germline V gene data show CDR1 as MDHEN and CDR2 as SYDVKM. This CDR3 is built from 15 residues. J gave up 2 bases and V 6 bases, and 7 bases lay outside the gene matches. The CDR3 reads CASRPPGQGTYEQYF. The CDR3 nucleotides read TGTGCCAGCAGACCCCCGGGACAGGGGACCTACGAGCAGTACTTC.